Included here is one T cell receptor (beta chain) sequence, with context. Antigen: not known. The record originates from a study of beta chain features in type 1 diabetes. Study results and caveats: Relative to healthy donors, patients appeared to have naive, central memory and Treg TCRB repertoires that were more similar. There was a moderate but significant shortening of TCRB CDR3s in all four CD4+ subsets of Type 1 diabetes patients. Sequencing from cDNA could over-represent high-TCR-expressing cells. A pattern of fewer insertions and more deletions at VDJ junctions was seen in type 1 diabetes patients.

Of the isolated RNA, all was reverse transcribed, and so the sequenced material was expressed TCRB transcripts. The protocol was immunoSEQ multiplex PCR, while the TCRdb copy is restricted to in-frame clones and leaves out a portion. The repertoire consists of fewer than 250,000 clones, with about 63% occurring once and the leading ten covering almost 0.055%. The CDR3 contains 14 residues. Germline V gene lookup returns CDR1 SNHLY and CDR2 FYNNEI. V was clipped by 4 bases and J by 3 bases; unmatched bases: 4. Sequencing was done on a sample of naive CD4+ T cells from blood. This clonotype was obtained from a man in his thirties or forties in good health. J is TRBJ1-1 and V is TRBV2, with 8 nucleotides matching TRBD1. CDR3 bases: TGTGCCAGCAGTGTGGAGACAGGGGACACTGAAGCTTTCTTT. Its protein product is CASSVETGDTEAFF.